This is a list of T cell receptor beta chains from one sample in a study of CD8+CD57+ T cells in acquired aplastic anemia. TCRdb recomputed calls from the reads with MiXCR, one row per CDR3 protein. The data show about 110,000 distinct CDR3 sequences, 40% to 65% seen once. Sequencing was done on a sample of sorted CD4+, CD8+, or CD8+CD57+ T cells (not recorded which) from PBMCs. All receptors come from a human donor in good health, serving as a control. CDR3s include the opening cysteine and the closing phenylalanine or tryptophan. The D gene is left open where the match is weak. Clone size is given for some rows only: seen once, a few or many times, or a class if the clone is expanded.

len	v_gene	abundance	d_gene	j_gene	CDR3nt	CDR3aa
12	TRBV5-6	many	NA	TRBJ2-1	TGTGCCAGCAGCTATATTAGCGGCGAGCAGTTCTTC	CASSYISGEQFF
14	TRBV29-1	once	NA	TRBJ1-4	TGCAGCGTTTCCAGGGGAAGACCTAATGAAAAACTGTTTTTT	CSVSRGRPNEKLFF
12	TRBV25-1	NA	NA	TRBJ2-1	TGTGCCAGCAGTGGGGGGGTGAATGAGCAGTTCTTC	CASSGGVNEQFF
15	TRBV7-8	many	NA	TRBJ1-4	TGTGCCAGCAGTCACGTGGACAGACCTAATGAAAAACTGTTTTTT	CASSHVDRPNEKLFF
13	TRBV9	many	TRBD1	TRBJ2-1	TGTGCCAGCAGCGGGGACAGGGGCAATGAGCAGTTCTTC	CASSGDRGNEQFF
14	TRBV2	NA	NA	TRBJ2-1	TGTGCCAGCAGTGCGGGAATCACGAGGGCTGAGCAGTTCTTC	CASSAGITRAEQFF
16	TRBV10-2	once	TRBD2	TRBJ2-7	TGCGCCAGCAGTGAGTTGGGGGGGGGAGACTCCTACGAGCAGTACTTC	CASSELGGGDSYEQYF
14	TRBV5-6	many	NA	TRBJ1-1	TGTGCCAGCAGCTTGCAGCTGGGGGGGAGGGAAGCTTTCTTT	CASSLQLGGREAFF
13	TRBV7-9	many	NA	TRBJ2-7	TGTGCCAGCAGCCAATTGGACGGTTACGAGCAGTACTTC	CASSQLDGYEQYF
14	TRBV10-3	medium-sized	NA	TRBJ2-3	TGTGCCATCTCTTCCGCCGGGGGAGGAGATACGCAGTATTTT	CAISSAGGGDTQYF
14	TRBV4-1	many	NA	TRBJ1-4	TGCGCCAGCAGCCCCACCCTGGGGAGTGAAAAACTGTTTTTT	CASSPTLGSEKLFF
15	TRBV4-1	NA	TRBD1	TRBJ1-6	TGCGCCAGCAGCCAAGACGGGACAGGGTATTCACCCCTCCACTTT	CASSQDGTGYSPLHF
15	TRBV9	NA	TRBD2	TRBJ2-7	TGTGCCAGCAGCGTAGCGGGGGGTAGCTCCTACGAGCAGTACTTC	CASSVAGGSSYEQYF
13	TRBV29-1	NA	TRBD1	TRBJ2-7	TGCAGCGTGACAAGGACAGGGTCCTACGAGCAGTACTTC	CSVTRTGSYEQYF
11	TRBV11-2	once	NA	TRBJ1-1	TGTGCCAGCAGCCCGAGCAGACAAGCTTTCTTT	CASSPSRQAFF
15	TRBV19	NA	TRBD1	TRBJ2-3	TGTGCCAGTAGTATGGACAGGGCCAGCACAGATACGCAGTATTTT	CASSMDRASTDTQYF
11	TRBV5-5	NA	NA	TRBJ1-1	TGTGCCGGCAGCGAGGGTACTGAAGCTTTCTTT	CAGSEGTEAFF
15	TRBV7-8	NA	TRBD1	TRBJ1-1	TGTGCCAGCAGCTTAAAGGGTTGGACAGGGGATGAAGCTTTCTTT	CASSLKGWTGDEAFF
11	TRBV2	NA	NA	TRBJ1-2	TGTGCCAGCAGACAGGGTGGTGGCTACACCTTC	CASRQGGGYTF
15	TRBV19	NA	NA	TRBJ2-7	TGTGCCAGTAGTATAGGTGCACGGCGGGGCTACGAGCAGTACTTC	CASSIGARRGYEQYF
14	TRBV24-1	NA	NA	TRBJ2-2	TGTGCCACCAGTGACCCAGGCCAGATCGGGGAGCTGTTTTTT	CATSDPGQIGELFF
17	TRBV24-1	few	TRBD1	TRBJ2-3	TGTGCCACCAGTGACTCAGGACAGGGGGCTAGTACAGATACGCAGTATTTT	CATSDSGQGASTDTQYF
14	TRBV20-1	NA	NA	TRBJ1-1	TGCAGTGCTAGAGATTACCGAACAGATACTGAAGCTTTCTTT	CSARDYRTDTEAFF
14	TRBV12-3/TRBV12-4	many	NA	TRBJ1-2	TGTGCCAGCAGGAGCTCTTTGGGGGGCGGTGGCTACACCTTC	CASRSSLGGGGYTF
15	TRBV25-1	few	NA	TRBJ2-1	TGTGCCAGCACCAGCCAGGCGGCAGCGTACAATGAGCAGTTCTTC	CASTSQAAAYNEQFF
15	TRBV15	NA	NA	TRBJ2-6	TGTGCCACCAGCAGAGGAGTCTCTGGGGCCAACGTCCTGACTTTC	CATSRGVSGANVLTF
15	TRBV12-3/TRBV12-4	NA	NA	TRBJ2-3	TGTGCCAGCAGTTTATCGGGGACCGGCACAGATACGCAGTATTTT	CASSLSGTGTDTQYF